Shown below are 27 T cell receptor beta chains from a single sample sequenced in a study of T-cell memory formation after mild COVID-19. TCRdb re-derived calls from the 5' RACE reads in MiXCR, one entry per CDR3 protein. Of about 620,000 distinct CDR3 sequences listed, roughly 18% were seen once; the top ten hold around 12%. The material sequenced was PBMCs or a T cell subset sorted from them (not recorded which). The receptors here all came from an adult woman who had mild COVID-19 (a few samples of this study predate the infection). Cell type and time point are not known.

This clonotype occurred a few times. The rearrangement uses TRBV7-9 and TRBJ1-5, with D possibly matching TRBD1 (6 bases). Trimming shortened V by 5 bases and J by 1 base, and 18 bases separated the two germline ends. The CDR3 loop spans 17 amino acids. The germline V gene encodes CDR1 SEHNR and CDR2 FQNEAQ (reference sequence). Written as DNA, the CDR3 is TGTGCCAGCAGCCCACGCGGTTCAGGGGCGAGCAATCAGCCCCAGCATTTT. Protein product: CASSPRGSGASNQPQHF.

Only a few counts were recorded for this clonotype. V and J are TRBV4-2 and TRBJ2-7; 7 bases are a match to TRBD2. Germline CDR1 and CDR2: LGHNA and YNFKEQ. The V gene end was trimmed by 1 base and the J gene end by 6 bases; junction bases not matched to a gene: 9. The CDR3 is 15 amino acids. CDR3: CASSQGQRGWGEQYF. The CDR3 DNA reads TGTGCCAGCAGCCAAGGCCAGCGGGGATGGGGCGAGCAGTACTTC.

The rearrangement joins TRBV7-9 to TRBJ1-1; 7 bases match TRBD1. CDR3 length: 15 residues. V dropped 6 bases and J dropped 7; count of bases not matched to a gene: 14. Germline V gene lookup returns CDR1 SEHNR and CDR2 FQNEAQ (reference sequence). CDR3 region: CASSDPGRGRLEAFF. The CDR3 bases are TGTGCCAGCAGTGACCCGGGGAGGGGGCGGCTTGAAGCTTTCTTT.

There are a few counts of this clonotype. V usage is TRBV27 and J usage is TRBJ2-3; maybe TRBD1 (6 bases). Trimming pared 5 bases from V and 2 bases from J, leaving 20 bases between. This CDR3 contains 17 residues. The germline gives CDR1 MNHEY, CDR2 SMNVEV (reference sequence). The CDR3 sequence: CASSPVTGPSLTDTQYF. CDR3 nucleotide sequence: TGTGCCAGCAGTCCCGTGACAGGTCCCTCCCTCACAGATACGCAGTATTTT.

This clonotype has more than one count but fewer than ten. The chain uses TRBV12-3 or TRBV12-4 and TRBJ2-1; D might be TRBD2 (6 bases). This CDR3 comprises 14 residues. Trimming cost V 6 bases and J 4 bases, with 13 bases left between them. CDR3 nucleotides: TGTGCCAGCAGGGACGGAGGGGTATACAATGAGCAGTTCTTC. Its translation: CASRDGGVYNEQFF.

The V call is TRBV9, the J call TRBJ1-4; D remains unclear. The CDR3 extends over 13 amino acids. The V and J ends lost 5 bases and 0 bases respectively, with 5 bases between them. CDR1 and CDR2 (germline): SGDLS, YYNGEE. The CDR3 is CASSSATNEKLFF. In DNA, the CDR3 is TGTGCCAGCAGTTCAGCAACTAATGAAAAACTGTTTTTT.

V usage is TRBV20-1 and J usage is TRBJ2-7; D possibly uses TRBD1 or TRBD2 (5 bases each). This CDR3 has 14 amino acids. The germline gives CDR1 DFQATT, CDR2 SNEGSKA (reference sequence). Trimming cost V 2 bases and J 0 bases, with 11 bases left between them. The CDR3 region has the DNA TGCAGTGCTAGATTGGGACCAAGCTCCTACGAGCAGTACTTC. Translation: CSARLGPSSYEQYF.

The sample holds a few counts of this clonotype. The chain has TRBV5-1 and TRBJ2-1, with 13 nucleotides matching TRBD2. Trimming took 4 bases from V and 6 from J; bases not matched to a gene: 7. This CDR3 is built from 16 residues. Germline CDR1 is SGHRS and CDR2 is YFSETQ. The CDR3 DNA reads as TGCGCCAGCAGCCCGACGGGACTAGCGGGGCCCAATGAGCAGTTCTTC. Protein: CASSPTGLAGPNEQFF.

Ten or more counts support this clonotype. The chain uses TRBV4-2 and TRBJ1-6; D is possibly TRBD1 (6 bases). Per the germline V gene, CDR1 is LGHNA and CDR2 is YNFKEQ. This CDR3 has 13 residues. V was clipped by 0 bases and J by 11 bases, with 8 bases between them. The chain's CDR3 is CASSQEEGAPLHF. In DNA, the CDR3 is TGTGCCAGCAGCCAAGAAGAGGGGGCACCCCTCCACTTT.

The chain joins TRBV6-6 to TRBJ1-1; 8 bases agree with TRBD1. The CDR3 spans 13 residues. Germline CDR1 reads MNHNY; CDR2 reads SVGAGI (reference sequence). J was trimmed by 6 bases and V by 2 bases; bases with no gene match: 2. DNA for the CDR3: TGTGCCAGCAGTTACGGACAGGGCCCTGAAGCTTTCTTT. This sequence encodes CASSYGQGPEAFF.

In this sample, this clonotype turned up many times. The chain employs TRBV29-1 and TRBJ2-7; a possible D gene is TRBD1 (5 bases). Germline CDR1 is SQVTM and CDR2 is ANQGSEA. The CDR3 loop spans 15 amino acids. The V end was cut by 0 bases, the J end by 0 bases, with 12 bases between. CDR3 amino acids: CSVEDFTGLSYEQYF. The CDR3 nucleotides are TGCAGCGTTGAAGATTTCACAGGTCTCTCCTACGAGCAGTACTTC.

The chain is built from TRBV3-1 and TRBJ2-3; 8 nucleotides align to TRBD2. Germline-derived CDR1 and CDR2 are LGHDT and YNNKEL (reference sequence). The CDR3 covers 16 residues. V was pared by 3 bases and J by 1 base, with 6 bases of the junction left unmatched. CDR3 in DNA: TGTGCCAGCAGCCAGGGACTAGGTACCGGCACAGATACGCAGTATTTT. It encodes CASSQGLGTGTDTQYF.

This clonotype was recorded only once. V usage is TRBV7-9 and J usage is TRBJ1-4; D uncertain. The CDR3 extends over 14 amino acids. CDR1 is SEHNR and CDR2 is FQNEAQ in the germline V gene (reference sequence). Trimming took off 3 bases at V and 6 bases at J, with 11 bases between the two ends. The CDR3 DNA reads as TGTGCCAGCAGCTTGCCCGGGGTTGATGAAAAACTGTTTTTT. Translation: CASSLPGVDEKLFF.

This clonotype showed up just a few times. The V call is TRBV12-3 or TRBV12-4, the J call TRBJ2-1; D may be TRBD2 (6 bases). The ends were cut back, 4 bases at V and 0 bases at J, with 13 bases in the middle. The CDR3 loop spans 16 amino acids. CDR3 sequence reads: CASSSPVGGSYNEQFF. The CDR3 coding sequence is TGTGCCAGCAGTTCCCCTGTGGGAGGCTCCTACAATGAGCAGTTCTTC.

This chain connects TRBV7-9 to TRBJ1-5; D perhaps matches TRBD1 (6 bases). CDR3 length: 17 amino acids. V dropped 3 bases and J dropped 3 bases, with 18 bases sitting between them. Germline V gives CDR1 SEHNR, CDR2 FQNEAQ (reference sequence). Here the CDR3 reads CASSLGGDKPHNQPQHF. The CDR3 DNA sequence: TGTGCCAGCAGCTTGGGGGGGGACAAACCCCACAATCAGCCCCAGCATTTT.

This clonotype was observed a handful of times. The CDR3 sequence: CATSGGAGELYGEQFF. DNA of the CDR3: TGTGCCACCAGCGGGGGAGCGGGGGAGCTCTACGGTGAGCAGTTCTTC. The chain combines TRBV15 with TRBJ2-1; 8 bases are a match to TRBD2. J lost 9 bases, V lost 5 bases, and 15 bases had no gene match. CDR1 and CDR2 (germline): LNHNV, YYDKDF (reference sequence). This CDR3 has 16 residues.

V and J are TRBV5-6 and TRBJ2-6; 7 nucleotides match TRBD2. V shed 1 base, J shed 4 bases, and the junction held 5 bases outside the gene matches. The CDR3 has 16 amino acids. CDR1 is SGHDT, CDR2 YYEEEE, per germline. In nucleotides, the CDR3 is TGTGCCAGCAGCTTGAGGGAGGGCCTGGGGGCCAACGTCCTGACTTTC. Protein sequence: CASSLREGLGANVLTF. The full variable domain, completed using reference TRBV5-6 and TRBJ2-6, is DAGVTQSPTHLIKTRGQQVTLRCSPKSGHDTVSWYQQALGQGPQFIFQYYEEEERQRGNFPDRFSGHQFPNYSSELNVNALLLGDSALYLCASSLREGLGANVLTFGAGSRLTVL.

The sample holds a few counts of this clonotype. The chain joins TRBV6-1 to TRBJ1-5, with D possibly TRBD1 on 5 matching bases. The V end lost 8 bases, the J end lost 2 bases, and 16 bases lay between the germline ends. The length of the CDR3 is 15 residues. The germline CDR1 and CDR2 sequences are MNHNS and SASEGT. The CDR3 bases are TGTGCCAGCGGCAGGGAGGGGAATGGCAATCAGCCCCAGCATTTT. It yields the protein CASGREGNGNQPQHF.

The chain combines TRBV20-1 with TRBJ2-5; D gene unclear. The CDR3 contains 11 residues. Trimming removed 6 bases from V and 1 base from J, with 6 bases in between. Germline values: CDR1 DFQATT, CDR2 SNEGSKA (reference sequence). The DNA for the CDR3 is TGCAGTGCGGGAACCCAAGAGACCCAGTACTTC. Protein product: CSAGTQETQYF.

V usage is TRBV4-3 and J usage is TRBJ2-5; TRBD2 might be the D (5 bases). Per germline, CDR1 LGHNA and CDR2 YSLEER. The CDR3 is 15 amino acids. V shed 2 bases and J shed 3 bases, with 13 bases lying between them. The CDR3 region is CASSQYNTRKETQYF. DNA for the CDR3: TGCGCCAGCAGCCAATATAATACTAGAAAAGAGACCCAGTACTTC.

The table lists this clonotype with many counts. The gene calls are TRBV7-9 and TRBJ1-2; TRBD1 is a possible D gene (5 bases). The V gene lost 3 bases and the J gene lost 4 bases, with 15 bases spanning the gap. The CDR3 has 15 residues. CDR1 and CDR2 (germline): SEHNR, FQNEAQ (reference sequence). The CDR3 DNA sequence: TGTGCCAGCAGCTTGTCGTTAGGGGAGAGCTATGGCTACACCTTC. This gives the protein CASSLSLGESYGYTF.

This clonotype has just one count. The genes are TRBV4-2 and TRBJ2-1; TRBD2 matches 8 bases. This CDR3 comprises 16 residues. The germline V gene has CDR1 LGHNA and CDR2 YNFKEQ. The V and J ends lost 0 bases and 4 bases, in that order; junction bases with no gene match: 5. The DNA of the CDR3 is TGTGCCAGCAGCCAAGATCGGGCTAGCGGGTACAATGAGCAGTTCTTC. Protein: CASSQDRASGYNEQFF.

The chain joins TRBV20-1 to TRBJ1-2; D might be TRBD1 (5 bases). The CDR3 is 15 residues long. Trimming shortened V by 2 bases and J by 4 bases, and 17 bases separated the two germline ends. Germline CDR1 DFQATT, CDR2 SNEGSKA (reference sequence). CDR3 amino acids: CSARLPGHGPYGYTF. Written as DNA, the CDR3 is TGCAGTGCTAGACTGCCCGGACACGGGCCCTATGGCTACACCTTC.

J is TRBJ2-7 and V is TRBV4-2; D might be TRBD1 (5 bases). V lost 4 bases to trimming and J lost 5 bases, with 12 bases between them. The length of the CDR3 is 13 residues. Germline CDR1 is LGHNA and CDR2 is YNFKEQ. CDR3 protein: CASSRSTRDEQYF. CDR3 nucleotide sequence: TGTGCCAGCAGCCGATCAACCAGGGACGAGCAGTACTTC.

The chain links TRBV18 to TRBJ2-3; no definite D call. Germline CDR1 reads KGHSH; CDR2 reads LQKENI. The CDR3 is 15 residues long. V was clipped by 6 bases and J by 5 bases, with 18 bases between them. In nucleotides, the CDR3 is TGTGCCAGCTCGCAGAATGCGGTCCCCGGAGATACGCAGTATTTT. This encodes CASSQNAVPGDTQYF.

The chain links TRBV5-1 to TRBJ2-7; 8 bases are shared with TRBD2. V shed 0 bases and J 4 bases; nucleotides not matched to a gene: 6. The CDR3 extends over 15 amino acids. From germline, CDR1 is SGHRS and CDR2 YFSETQ. This chain's CDR3 is CASSLAVSGTYEQYF. The CDR3 DNA reads as TGCGCCAGCAGCTTGGCTGTTAGCGGGACGTACGAGCAGTACTTC.

V gene TRBV2 combines with J gene TRBJ2-1; D gene uncertain. This CDR3 region has 14 residues. The V gene's germline CDR1 is SNHLY and CDR2 FYNNEI. Trimming took 10 bases from V and 0 from J, leaving 13 bases between them. CDR3 region: CATTAASSYNEQFF. CDR3 DNA sequence: TGTGCCACCACGGCAGCCAGCTCCTACAATGAGCAGTTCTTC.